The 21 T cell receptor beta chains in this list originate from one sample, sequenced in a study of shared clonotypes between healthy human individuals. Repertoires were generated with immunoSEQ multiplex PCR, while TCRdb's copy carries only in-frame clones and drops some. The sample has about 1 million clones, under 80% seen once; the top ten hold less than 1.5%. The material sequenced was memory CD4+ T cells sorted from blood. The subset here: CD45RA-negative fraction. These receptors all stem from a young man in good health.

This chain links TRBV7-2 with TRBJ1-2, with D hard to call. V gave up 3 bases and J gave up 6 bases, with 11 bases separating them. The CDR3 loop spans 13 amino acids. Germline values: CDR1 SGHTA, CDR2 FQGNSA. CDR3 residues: CASSFDYGHGYTF. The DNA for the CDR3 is TGTGCCAGCAGCTTCGATTACGGCCATGGCTACACCTTC. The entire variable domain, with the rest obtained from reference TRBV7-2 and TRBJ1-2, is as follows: GAGVSQSPSNKVTEKGKDVELRCDPISGHTALYWYRQSLGQGLEFLIYFQGNSAPDKSGLPSDRFSAERTGGSVSTLTIQRTQQEDSAVYLCASSFDYGHGYTFGSGTRLTVV.

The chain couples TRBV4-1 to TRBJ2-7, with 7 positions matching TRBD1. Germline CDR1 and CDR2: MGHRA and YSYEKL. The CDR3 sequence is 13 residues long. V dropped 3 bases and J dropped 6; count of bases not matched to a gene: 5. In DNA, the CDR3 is TGCGCCAGCAGCCACCGACAGGGCCTCGAGCAGTACTTC. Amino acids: CASSHRQGLEQYF.

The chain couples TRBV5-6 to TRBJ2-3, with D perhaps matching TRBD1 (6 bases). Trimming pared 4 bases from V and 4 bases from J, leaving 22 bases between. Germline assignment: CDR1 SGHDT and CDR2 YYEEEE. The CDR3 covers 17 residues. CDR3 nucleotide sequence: TGTGCCAGCAGCGCCACCGGACGGGGCAGGGGCCCAGATACGCAGTATTTT. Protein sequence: CASSATGRGRGPDTQYF. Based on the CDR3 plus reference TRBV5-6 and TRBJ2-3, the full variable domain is DAGVTQSPTHLIKTRGQQVTLRCSPKSGHDTVSWYQQALGQGPQFIFQYYEEEERQRGNFPDRFSGHQFPNYSSELNVNALLLGDSALYLCASSATGRGRGPDTQYFGPGTRLTVL.

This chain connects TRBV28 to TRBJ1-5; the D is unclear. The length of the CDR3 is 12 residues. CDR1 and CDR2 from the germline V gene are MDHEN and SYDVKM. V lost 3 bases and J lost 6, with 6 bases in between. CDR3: CASSLGFQPQHF. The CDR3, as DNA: TGTGCCAGCAGTTTGGGGTTTCAGCCCCAGCATTTT. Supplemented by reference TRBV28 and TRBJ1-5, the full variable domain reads DVKVTQSSRYLVKRTGEKVFLECVQDMDHENMFWYRQDPGLGLRLIYFSYDVKMKEKGDIPEGYSVSREKKERFSLILESASTNQTSMYLCASSLGFQPQHFGDGTRLSIL.

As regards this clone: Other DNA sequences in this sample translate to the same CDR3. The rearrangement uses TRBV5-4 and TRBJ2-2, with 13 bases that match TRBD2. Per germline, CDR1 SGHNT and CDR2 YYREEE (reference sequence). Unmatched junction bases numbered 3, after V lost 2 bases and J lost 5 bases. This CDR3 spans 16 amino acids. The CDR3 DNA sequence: TGTGCCAGCAGCTTACTAGCGGGAGGGGGAACCGGGGAGCTGTTTTTT. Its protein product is CASSLLAGGGTGELFF.

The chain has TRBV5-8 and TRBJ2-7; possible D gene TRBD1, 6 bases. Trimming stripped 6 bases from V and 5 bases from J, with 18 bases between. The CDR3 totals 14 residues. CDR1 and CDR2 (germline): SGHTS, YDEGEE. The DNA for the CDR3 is TGTGCCAGCACCAAAAGGGGGTTTGGCGACGAGCAGTACTTC. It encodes CASTKRGFGDEQYF.

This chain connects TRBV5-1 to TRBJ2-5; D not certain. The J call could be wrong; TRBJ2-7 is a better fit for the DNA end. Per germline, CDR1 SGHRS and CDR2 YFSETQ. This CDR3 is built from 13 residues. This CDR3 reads CASSLVGSYEQYF. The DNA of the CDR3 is TGCGCCAGCAGCTTGGTAGGGTCCTACGAGCAGTACTTC.

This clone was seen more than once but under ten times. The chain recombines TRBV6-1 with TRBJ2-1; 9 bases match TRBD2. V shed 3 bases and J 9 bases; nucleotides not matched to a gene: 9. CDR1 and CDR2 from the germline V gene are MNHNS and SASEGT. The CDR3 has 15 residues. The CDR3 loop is CASSEWRGGPREQFF. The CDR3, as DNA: TGTGCCAGCAGTGAGTGGCGGGGGGGTCCCCGTGAGCAGTTCTTC.

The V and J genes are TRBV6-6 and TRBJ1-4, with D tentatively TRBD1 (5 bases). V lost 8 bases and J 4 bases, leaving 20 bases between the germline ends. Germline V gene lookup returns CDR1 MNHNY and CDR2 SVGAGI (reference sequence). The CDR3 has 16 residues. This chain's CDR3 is CASLLSGVGGNEKLFF. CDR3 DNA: TGTGCCAGCCTCCTATCGGGTGTCGGGGGTAATGAAAAACTGTTTTTT.

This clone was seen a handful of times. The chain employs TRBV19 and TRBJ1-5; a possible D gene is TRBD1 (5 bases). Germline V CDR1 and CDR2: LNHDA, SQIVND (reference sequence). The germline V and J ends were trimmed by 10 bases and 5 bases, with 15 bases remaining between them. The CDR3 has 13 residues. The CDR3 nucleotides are TGTGCCACCGATCAGGGCTGGGATCAGCCCCAGCATTTT. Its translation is CATDQGWDQPQHF.

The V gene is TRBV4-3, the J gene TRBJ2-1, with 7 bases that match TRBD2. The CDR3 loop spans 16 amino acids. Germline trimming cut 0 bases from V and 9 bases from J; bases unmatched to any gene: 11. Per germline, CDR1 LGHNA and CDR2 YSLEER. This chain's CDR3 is CASSQDAPGSGGEQFF. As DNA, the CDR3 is TGCGCCAGCAGCCAAGACGCTCCTGGTTCGGGAGGTGAGCAGTTCTTC.

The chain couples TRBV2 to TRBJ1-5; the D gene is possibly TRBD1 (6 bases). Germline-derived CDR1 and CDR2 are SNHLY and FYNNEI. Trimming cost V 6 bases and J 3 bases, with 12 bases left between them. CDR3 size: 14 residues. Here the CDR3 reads CASSEDSNNQPQHF. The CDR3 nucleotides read TGTGCCAGCAGCGAGGACAGTAACAATCAGCCCCAGCATTTT.

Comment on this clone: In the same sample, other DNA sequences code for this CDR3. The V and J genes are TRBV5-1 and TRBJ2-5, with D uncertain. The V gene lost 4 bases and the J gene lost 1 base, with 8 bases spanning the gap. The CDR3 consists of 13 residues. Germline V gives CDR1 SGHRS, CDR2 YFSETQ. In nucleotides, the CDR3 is TGCGCCAGCAGCCTTGCAGTCCAAGAGACCCAGTACTTC. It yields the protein CASSLAVQETQYF.

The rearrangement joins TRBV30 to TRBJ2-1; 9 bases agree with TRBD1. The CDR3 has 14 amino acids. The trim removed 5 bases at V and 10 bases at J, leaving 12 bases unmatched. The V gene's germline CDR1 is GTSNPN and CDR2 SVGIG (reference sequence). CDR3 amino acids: CAWSAYRGQREQFF. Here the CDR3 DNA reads TGTGCCTGGTCGGCTTACAGGGGGCAAAGGGAGCAGTTCTTC.

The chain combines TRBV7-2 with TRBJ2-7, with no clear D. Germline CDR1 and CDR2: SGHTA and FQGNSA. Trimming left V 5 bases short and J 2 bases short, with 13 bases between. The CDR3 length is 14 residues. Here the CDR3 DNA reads TGTGCCAGCAGCCCTTCCCTAAAGGCCTACGAGCAGTACTTC. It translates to CASSPSLKAYEQYF.

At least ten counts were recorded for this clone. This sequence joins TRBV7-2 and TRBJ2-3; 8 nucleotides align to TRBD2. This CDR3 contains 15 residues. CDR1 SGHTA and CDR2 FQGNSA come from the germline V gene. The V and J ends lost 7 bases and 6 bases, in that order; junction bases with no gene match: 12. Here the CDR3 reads CASTRTGGARDTQYF. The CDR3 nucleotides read TGTGCCAGCACCCGAACCGGGGGGGCAAGGGATACGCAGTATTTT.

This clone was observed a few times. CDR3 DNA sequence: TGTGCCAGCAGTTTATCGCCGCAGATAGCGGGGGAGCTGTTTTTT. Translating it yields CASSLSPQIAGELFF. The chain has TRBV27 and TRBJ2-2; D possibly corresponds to TRBD2 (5 bases). CDR1 is MNHEY, CDR2 SMNVEV, per germline (reference sequence). The CDR3 runs to 15 residues. Trimming took off 0 bases at V and 8 bases at J, with 13 bases between the two ends.

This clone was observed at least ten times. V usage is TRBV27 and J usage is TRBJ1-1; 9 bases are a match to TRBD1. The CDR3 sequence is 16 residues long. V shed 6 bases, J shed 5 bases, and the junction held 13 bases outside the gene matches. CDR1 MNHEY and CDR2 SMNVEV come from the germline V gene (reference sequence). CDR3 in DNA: TGTGCCAGCAGCATCCCGGGACAGGGTATAGGAACTGAAGCTTTCTTT. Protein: CASSIPGQGIGTEAFF.

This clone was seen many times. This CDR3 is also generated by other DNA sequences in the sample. The DNA of the CDR3 is TGCGCCAGCAGCCCCCGGACTAGCGGGAGGACAGATACGCAGTATTTT. Encoded protein: CASSPRTSGRTDTQYF. The chain links TRBV5-1 to TRBJ2-3; 14 nucleotides line up with TRBD2. Trimming took 4 bases from V and 3 from J; bases not matched to a gene: 4. Germline CDR1 is SGHRS and CDR2 is YFSETQ. This CDR3 has 16 residues.

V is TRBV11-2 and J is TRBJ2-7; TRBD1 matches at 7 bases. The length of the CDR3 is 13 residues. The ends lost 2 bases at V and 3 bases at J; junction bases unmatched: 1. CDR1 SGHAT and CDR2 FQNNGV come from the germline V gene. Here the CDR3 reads CASSLRQGYEQYF. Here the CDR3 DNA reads TGTGCCAGCAGCTTAAGACAGGGCTACGAGCAGTACTTC.

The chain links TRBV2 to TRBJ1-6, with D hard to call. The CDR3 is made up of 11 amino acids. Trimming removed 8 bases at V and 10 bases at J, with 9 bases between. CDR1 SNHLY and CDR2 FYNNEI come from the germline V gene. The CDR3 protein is CASRAGSPLHF. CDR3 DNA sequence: TGTGCCAGCCGTGCCGGATCACCCCTCCACTTT.